A selection of T cell receptor beta chains follows, all from one sample in a study of T cells after yellow fever vaccination. TCRdb ran MiXCR on the 5' RACE reads and lists one entry per CDR3 protein. The sample has almost 600,000 distinct CDR3 sequences; 13% are singletons. The specimen was PBMCs, collected on the day of the yellow fever booster vaccination. The receptors here all came from a man in his thirties or forties who received the YFV17D yellow fever vaccine. CDR3s leave out the opening cysteine and the closing phenylalanine or tryptophan. Fields, in order: V gene, clone size, J gene, CDR3 protein. The listing skips clone size in some rows; elsewhere it reads once, few, many or a size class.

TRBV28,few,TRBJ2-7,ASKGGRYEQY
TRBV20-1,once,TRBJ2-1,SAPRGGGEQF
TRBV6-1,.,TRBJ1-2,ASTRRNRGDYGYT
TRBV27,.,TRBJ2-3,ASSLLAGRSTDTQY
TRBV18,.,TRBJ2-5,ASSPPTQETQY
TRBV19,.,TRBJ2-1,ASSMGPEQF
TRBV28,.,TRBJ2-7,ASMQGIHEQY
TRBV4-2,few,TRBJ2-1,ASNELSGGDNEQF
TRBV20-1,once,TRBJ1-6,SASPGTVNSPLH
TRBV7-8,.,TRBJ1-2,ASSLRTGT
TRBV18,few,TRBJ2-5,ASSPPTSWNGETQY
TRBV28,few,TRBJ1-6,ASSLSDPTDSYNSPLH
TRBV5-8,.,TRBJ2-5,ASSLKIAGGGETQY
TRBV9,.,TRBJ2-7,ASSVGGTSGGAWEQY
TRBV20-1,few,TRBJ2-2,SARDLRGAGELF
TRBV13,few,TRBJ2-7,ASSFNLRGGVSSYEQY
TRBV19,few,TRBJ1-2,ASSQMGVGYT
TRBV7-9,many,TRBJ2-3,ASSLPPDTQY
TRBV7-2,.,TRBJ2-7,ASSLRGAEQY
TRBV12-3/TRBV12-4,.,TRBJ2-3,ASSFETSTDTQY
TRBV11-2,many,TRBJ2-7,ASSPSRGGYEQY
TRBV10-3,few,TRBJ2-1,AIKTREVNEQF
TRBV11-3,.,TRBJ2-5,ASSIGYQETQY
TRBV5-5,few,TRBJ1-5,ASSLSVGTYQPQH
TRBV10-3,.,TRBJ2-1,AISGGLAGFILGSYNEQF
TRBV5-1,few,TRBJ2-1,ASSLTFNEQF
TRBV5-6,.,TRBJ1-2,ASSLGLRGNYGYT
TRBV12-3/TRBV12-4,few,TRBJ2-2,ASSFWAGVNTGELF
TRBV9,few,TRBJ1-3,ASSVDSGNTIY
TRBV6-6,few,TRBJ2-7,ASGAGGEQY
TRBV25-1,many,TRBJ1-1,ASSEYGGPNTEAF
TRBV12-3/TRBV12-4,few,TRBJ2-1,ASSLGRDPQQQF
TRBV11-2,few,TRBJ2-1,ASTTGPQQF
TRBV6-2/TRBV6-3,.,TRBJ2-1,ASSYARSGRGNEQF
TRBV20-1,.,TRBJ1-5,SARDRFGGRDQPQH
TRBV28,few,TRBJ2-7,ASLRDSTYEQY
TRBV5-5,few,TRBJ2-7,ASSGEMTGNYEQY
TRBV11-2,few,TRBJ2-7,ASSFYRGPYEQY
TRBV15,.,TRBJ2-4,ATSRVLSGPNIQY
TRBV19,.,TRBJ2-1,ASSSLGLAGYNEQF
TRBV4-3,.,TRBJ2-1,ASSLNRDEKQF
TRBV5-1,once,TRBJ2-2,ASSLVAVDTGELF
TRBV5-4,few,TRBJ2-7,ASSGLHRGVYEQY
TRBV7-2,.,TRBJ2-2,ASSQLSGSAGELF
TRBV20-1,.,TRBJ1-1,SARTQGNTEAF
TRBV3-1,.,TRBJ2-1,GSSRVAGPLEQF
TRBV20-1,few,TRBJ1-1,SARAPGGGNTEAF
TRBV7-2,.,TRBJ2-5,ASSLGIRKGETQY
TRBV12-3/TRBV12-4,.,TRBJ1-1,ASLVRMNTEAF
TRBV20-1,few,TRBJ2-5,SARDTETQY
TRBV24-1,.,TRBJ2-3,ATSRPGMETDTQY
TRBV6-1,many,TRBJ1-1,ASSPPRGNEAF
TRBV10-3,.,TRBJ1-4,AISTGVREKLF
TRBV6-2/TRBV6-3,.,TRBJ1-1,ASSYSKTGLHTEAF
TRBV29-1,few,TRBJ1-1,SVEGRDRGDTEAF
TRBV5-6,few,TRBJ2-1,ASSDRDYSQF